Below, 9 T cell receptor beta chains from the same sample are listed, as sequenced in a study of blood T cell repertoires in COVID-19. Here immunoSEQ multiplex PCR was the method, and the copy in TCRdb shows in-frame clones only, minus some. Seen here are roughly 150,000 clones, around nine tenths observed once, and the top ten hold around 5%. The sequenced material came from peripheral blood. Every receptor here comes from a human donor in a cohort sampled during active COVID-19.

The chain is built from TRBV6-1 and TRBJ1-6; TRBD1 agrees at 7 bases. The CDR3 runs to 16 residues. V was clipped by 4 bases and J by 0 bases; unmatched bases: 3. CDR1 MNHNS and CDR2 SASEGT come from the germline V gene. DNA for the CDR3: TGTGCCAGCAGTGTCGACAGGGCCTCCTATAATTCACCCCTCCACTTT. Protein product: CASSVDRASYNSPLHF.

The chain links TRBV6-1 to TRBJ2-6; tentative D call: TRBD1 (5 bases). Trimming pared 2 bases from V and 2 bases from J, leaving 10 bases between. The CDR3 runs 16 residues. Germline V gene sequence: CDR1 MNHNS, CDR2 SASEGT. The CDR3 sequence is CASSEQGWAGANVLTF. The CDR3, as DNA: TGTGCCAGCAGTGAACAGGGCTGGGCTGGGGCCAACGTCCTGACTTTC.

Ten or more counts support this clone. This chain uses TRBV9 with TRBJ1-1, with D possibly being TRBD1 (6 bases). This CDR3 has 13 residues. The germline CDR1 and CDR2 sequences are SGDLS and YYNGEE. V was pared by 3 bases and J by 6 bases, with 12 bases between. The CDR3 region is CASSESGGPEAFF. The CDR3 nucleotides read TGTGCCAGCAGCGAGTCGGGGGGCCCTGAAGCTTTCTTT.

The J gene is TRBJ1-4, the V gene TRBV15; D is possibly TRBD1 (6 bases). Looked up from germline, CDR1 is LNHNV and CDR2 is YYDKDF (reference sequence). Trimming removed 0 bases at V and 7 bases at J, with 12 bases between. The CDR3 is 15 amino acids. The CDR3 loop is CATSREQGSSEKLFF. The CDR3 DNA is TGTGCCACCAGCAGAGAGCAGGGGTCGAGTGAAAAACTGTTTTTT.

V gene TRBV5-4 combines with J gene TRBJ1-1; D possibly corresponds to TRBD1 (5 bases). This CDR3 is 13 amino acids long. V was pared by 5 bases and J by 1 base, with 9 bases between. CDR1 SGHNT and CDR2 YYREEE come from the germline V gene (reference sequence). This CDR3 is CASRTTANTEAFF. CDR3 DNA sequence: TGTGCCAGCAGAACGACAGCGAACACTGAAGCTTTCTTT. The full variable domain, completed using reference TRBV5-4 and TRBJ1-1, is ETGVTQSPTHLIKTRGQQVTLRCSSQSGHNTVSWYQQALGQGPQFIFQYYREEENGRGNFPPRFSGLQFPNYSSELNVNALELDDSALYLCASRTTANTEAFFGQGTRLTVV.

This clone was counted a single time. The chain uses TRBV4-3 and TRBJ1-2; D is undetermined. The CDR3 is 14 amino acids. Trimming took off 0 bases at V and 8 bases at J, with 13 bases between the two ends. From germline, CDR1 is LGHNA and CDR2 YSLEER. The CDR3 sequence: CASSQEGGSEGYTF. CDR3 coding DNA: TGCGCCAGCAGCCAAGAGGGCGGGTCGGAGGGCTACACCTTC.

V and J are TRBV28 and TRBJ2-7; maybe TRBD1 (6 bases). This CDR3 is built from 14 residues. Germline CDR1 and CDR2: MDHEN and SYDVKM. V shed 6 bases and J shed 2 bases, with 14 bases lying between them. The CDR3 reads CASRSSQGTYEQYF. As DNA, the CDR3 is TGTGCCAGCAGATCTTCACAGGGTACCTACGAGCAGTACTTC.

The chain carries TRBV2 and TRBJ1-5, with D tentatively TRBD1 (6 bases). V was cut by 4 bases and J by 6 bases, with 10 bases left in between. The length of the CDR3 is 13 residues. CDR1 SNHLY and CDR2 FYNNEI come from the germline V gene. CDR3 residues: CASSAGAPQPQHF. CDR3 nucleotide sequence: TGTGCCAGCAGTGCAGGGGCGCCTCAGCCCCAGCATTTT.

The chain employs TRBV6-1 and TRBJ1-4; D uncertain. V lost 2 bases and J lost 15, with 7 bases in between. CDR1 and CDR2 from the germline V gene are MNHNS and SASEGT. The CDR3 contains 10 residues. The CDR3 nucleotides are TGTGCCAGCAGTGAAAGACTGGTGTTTTTT. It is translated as CASSERLVFF.